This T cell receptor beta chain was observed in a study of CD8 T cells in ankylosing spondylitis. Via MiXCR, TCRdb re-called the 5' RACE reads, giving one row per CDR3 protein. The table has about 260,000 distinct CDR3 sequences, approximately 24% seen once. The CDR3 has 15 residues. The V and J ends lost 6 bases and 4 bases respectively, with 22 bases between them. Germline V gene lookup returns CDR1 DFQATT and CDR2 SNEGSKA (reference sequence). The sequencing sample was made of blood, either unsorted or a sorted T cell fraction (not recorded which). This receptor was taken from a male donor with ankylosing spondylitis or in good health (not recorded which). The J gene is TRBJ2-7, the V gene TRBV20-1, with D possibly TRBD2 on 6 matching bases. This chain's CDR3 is CSAGLHGRGEYEQYF. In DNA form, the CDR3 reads TGCAGTGCCGGCCTCCACGGGCGCGGGGAGTACGAGCAGTACTTC.